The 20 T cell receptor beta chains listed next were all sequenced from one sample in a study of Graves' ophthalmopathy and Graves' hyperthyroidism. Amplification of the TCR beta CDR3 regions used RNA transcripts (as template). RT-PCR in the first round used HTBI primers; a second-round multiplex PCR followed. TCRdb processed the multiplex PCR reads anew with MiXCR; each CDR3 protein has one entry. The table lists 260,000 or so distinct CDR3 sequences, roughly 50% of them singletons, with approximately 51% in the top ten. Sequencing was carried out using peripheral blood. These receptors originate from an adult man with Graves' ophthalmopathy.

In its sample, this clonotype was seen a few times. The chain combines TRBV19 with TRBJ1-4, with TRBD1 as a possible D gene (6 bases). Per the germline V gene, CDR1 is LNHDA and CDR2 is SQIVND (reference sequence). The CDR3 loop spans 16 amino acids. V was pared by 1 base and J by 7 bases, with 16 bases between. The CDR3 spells CASSIAVWGQGEKLFF. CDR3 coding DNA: TGTGCCAGTAGTATAGCCGTCTGGGGGCAAGGTGAAAAACTGTTTTTT.

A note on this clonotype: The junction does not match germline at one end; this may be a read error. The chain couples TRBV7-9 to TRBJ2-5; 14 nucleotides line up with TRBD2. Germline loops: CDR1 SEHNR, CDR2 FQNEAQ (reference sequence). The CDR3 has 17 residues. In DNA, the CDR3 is TGTGCCAGCAGCTCAGGGACTAGCGGGAGTACCGAAGAGGCCCAGTACTTC. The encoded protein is CASSSGTSGSTEEAQYF. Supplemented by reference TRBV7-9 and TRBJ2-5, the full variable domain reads DTGVSQNPRHKITKRGQNVTFRCDPISEHNRLYWYRQTLGQGPEFLTYFQNEAQLEKSRLLSDRFSAERPKGSFSTLEIQRTEQGDSAMYLCASSSGTSGSTEEAQYFGPGTRLLVL.

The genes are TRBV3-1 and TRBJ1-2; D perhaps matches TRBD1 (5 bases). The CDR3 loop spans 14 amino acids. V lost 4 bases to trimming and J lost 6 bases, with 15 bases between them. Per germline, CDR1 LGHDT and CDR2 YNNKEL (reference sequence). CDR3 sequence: CASSLRTPWDGYTF. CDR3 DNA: TGTGCCAGCAGCCTCCGGACACCCTGGGATGGCTACACCTTC.

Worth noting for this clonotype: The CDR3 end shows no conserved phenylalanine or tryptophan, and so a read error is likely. The CDR3 coding sequence is TGTGCCAGTAGTGGACAGGTGGGGGAGACCCAGTACCTC. Encoded protein: CASSGQVGETQYL. The chain carries TRBV19 and TRBJ2-5; 7 bases are shared with TRBD1. Germline trimming cut 5 bases from V and 5 bases from J; bases unmatched to any gene: 5. Germline CDR1 LNHDA, CDR2 SQIVND (reference sequence). The CDR3 runs 13 residues.

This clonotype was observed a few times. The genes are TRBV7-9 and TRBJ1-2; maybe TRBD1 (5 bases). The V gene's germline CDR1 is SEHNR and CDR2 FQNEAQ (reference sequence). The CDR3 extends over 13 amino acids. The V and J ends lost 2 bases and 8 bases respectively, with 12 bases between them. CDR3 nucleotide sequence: TGTGCCAGCAGCTTACTTGCTGGGGACGGCTACACCTTC. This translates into CASSLLAGDGYTF.

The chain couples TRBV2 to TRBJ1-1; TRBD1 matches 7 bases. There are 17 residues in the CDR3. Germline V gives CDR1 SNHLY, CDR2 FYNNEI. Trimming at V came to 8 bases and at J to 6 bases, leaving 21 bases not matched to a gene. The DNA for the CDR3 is TGTGCCAGCTCACCACGTCCGTTGACGCAGGGGGGTGCTGAAGCTTTCTTT. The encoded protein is CASSPRPLTQGGAEAFF.

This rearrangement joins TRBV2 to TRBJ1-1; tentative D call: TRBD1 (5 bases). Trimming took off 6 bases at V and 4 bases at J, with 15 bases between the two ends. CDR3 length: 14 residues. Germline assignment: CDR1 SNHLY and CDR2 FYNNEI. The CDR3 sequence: CASRIRDPGTEAFF. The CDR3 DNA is TGTGCCAGCAGAATCCGGGACCCGGGCACTGAAGCTTTCTTT. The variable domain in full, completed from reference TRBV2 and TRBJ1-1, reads EPEVTQTPSHQVTQMGQEVILRCVPISNHLYFYWYRQILGQKVEFLVSFYNNEISEKSEIFDDQFSVERPDGSNFTLKIRSTKLEDSAMYFCASRIRDPGTEAFFGQGTRLTVV.

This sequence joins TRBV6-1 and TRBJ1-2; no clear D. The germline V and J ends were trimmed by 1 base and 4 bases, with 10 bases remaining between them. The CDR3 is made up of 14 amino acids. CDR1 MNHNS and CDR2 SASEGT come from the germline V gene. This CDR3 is CASSEGQVRYGYTF. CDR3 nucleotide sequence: TGTGCCAGCAGTGAAGGGCAGGTTCGCTATGGCTACACCTTC.

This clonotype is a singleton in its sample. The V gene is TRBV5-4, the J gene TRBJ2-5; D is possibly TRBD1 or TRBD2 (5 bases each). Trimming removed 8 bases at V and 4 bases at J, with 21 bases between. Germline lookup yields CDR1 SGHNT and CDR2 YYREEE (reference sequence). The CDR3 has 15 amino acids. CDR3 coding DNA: TGTGCCAGTCGAAAAGGGGAGATACGCGCAGAGACCCAGTACTTC. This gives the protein CASRKGEIRAETQYF.

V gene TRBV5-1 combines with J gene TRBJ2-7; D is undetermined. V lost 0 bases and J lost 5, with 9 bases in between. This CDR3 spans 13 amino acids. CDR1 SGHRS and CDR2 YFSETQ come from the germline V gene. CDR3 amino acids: CASSLEGTHEQYF. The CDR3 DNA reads TGCGCCAGCAGCTTGGAGGGTACCCACGAGCAGTACTTC.

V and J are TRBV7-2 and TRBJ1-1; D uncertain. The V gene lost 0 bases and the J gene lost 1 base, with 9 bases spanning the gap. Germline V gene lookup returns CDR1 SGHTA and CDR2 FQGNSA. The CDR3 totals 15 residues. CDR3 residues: CASSLAAPANTEAFF. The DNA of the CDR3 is TGTGCCAGCAGCTTAGCGGCACCCGCGAACACTGAAGCTTTCTTT.

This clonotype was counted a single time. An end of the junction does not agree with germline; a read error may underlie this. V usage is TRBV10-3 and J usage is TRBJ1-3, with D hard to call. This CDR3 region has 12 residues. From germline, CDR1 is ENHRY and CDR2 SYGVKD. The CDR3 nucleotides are TGTGCCAGCAGTAGTAACGGAAACACCATATATTTT. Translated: CASSSNGNTIYF.

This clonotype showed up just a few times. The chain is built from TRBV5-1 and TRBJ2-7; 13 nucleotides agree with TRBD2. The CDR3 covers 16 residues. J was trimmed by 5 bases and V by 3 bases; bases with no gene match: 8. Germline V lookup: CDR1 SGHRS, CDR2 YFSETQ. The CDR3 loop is CASSSRGLAGLDEQYF. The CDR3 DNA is TGCGCCAGCAGCTCCAGGGGACTAGCGGGACTCGACGAGCAGTACTTC.

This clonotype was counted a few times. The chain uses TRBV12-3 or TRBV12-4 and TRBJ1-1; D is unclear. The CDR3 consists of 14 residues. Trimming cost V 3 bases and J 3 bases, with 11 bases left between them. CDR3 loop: CASSFGEHDTEAFF. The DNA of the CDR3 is TGTGCCAGCAGTTTTGGGGAGCACGACACTGAAGCTTTCTTT.

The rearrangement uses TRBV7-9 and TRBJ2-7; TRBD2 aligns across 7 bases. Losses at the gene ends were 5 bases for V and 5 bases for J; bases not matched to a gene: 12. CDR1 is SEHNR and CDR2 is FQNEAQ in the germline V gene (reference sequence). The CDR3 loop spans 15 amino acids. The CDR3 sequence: CASSPRTSYVDEQYF. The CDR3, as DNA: TGTGCCAGCAGCCCCCGGACTAGTTACGTCGACGAGCAGTACTTC.

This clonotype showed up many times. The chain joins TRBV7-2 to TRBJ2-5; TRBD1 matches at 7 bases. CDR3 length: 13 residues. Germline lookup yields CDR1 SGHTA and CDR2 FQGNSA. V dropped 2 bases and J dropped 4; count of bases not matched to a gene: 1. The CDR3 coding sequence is TGTGCCAGCAGCTTAAACAGGGGAGAGACCCAGTACTTC. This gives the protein CASSLNRGETQYF.

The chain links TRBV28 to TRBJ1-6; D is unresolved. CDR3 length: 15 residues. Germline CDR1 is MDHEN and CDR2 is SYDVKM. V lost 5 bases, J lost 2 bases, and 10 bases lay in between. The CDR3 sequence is CASSHSRTYNSPLHF. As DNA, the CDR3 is TGTGCCAGCAGTCACAGCCGCACCTATAATTCACCCCTCCACTTT.

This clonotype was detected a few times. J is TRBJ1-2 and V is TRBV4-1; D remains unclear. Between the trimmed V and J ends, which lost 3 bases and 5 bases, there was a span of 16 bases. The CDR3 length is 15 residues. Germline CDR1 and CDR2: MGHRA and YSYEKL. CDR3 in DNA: TGCGCCAGCAGCCACCTCTTCGGGCAGCCATATGGCTACACCTTC. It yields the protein CASSHLFGQPYGYTF.

CDR3 residues: CASRTSSGRNEQYF. CDR3 DNA sequence: TGTGCCAGCAGAACCTCTAGCGGGAGGAACGAGCAGTACTTC. V usage is TRBV10-3 and J usage is TRBJ2-7; 11 nucleotides agree with TRBD2. With 10 bases clipped from V and 5 bases from J, the junction kept 10 bases outside the gene matches. CDR3 size: 14 residues. From germline, CDR1 is ENHRY and CDR2 SYGVKD.

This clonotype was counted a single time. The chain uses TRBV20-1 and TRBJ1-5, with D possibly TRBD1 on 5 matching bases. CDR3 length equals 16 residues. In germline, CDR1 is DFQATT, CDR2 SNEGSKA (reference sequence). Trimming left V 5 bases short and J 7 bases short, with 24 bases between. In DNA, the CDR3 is TGCAGTGCTGTCCGTCGAAGGTTGGCGGGGGGACAGCCCCAGCATTTT. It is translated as CSAVRRRLAGGQPQHF.